One and the same sample provided the 10 T cell receptor beta chains below, sequenced in a study of T cells after yellow fever vaccination. TCRdb reprocessed the 5' RACE reads via MiXCR and lists one record per CDR3 protein. The sample lists under 300,000 distinct CDR3 sequences, roughly 13% occurring once. The sequenced sample was CD4+ T cells sorted from PBMCs, obtained 45 days after the yellow fever booster vaccination. The receptors derive from a man aged 25 to 40 who received the YFV17D yellow fever vaccine.

This clonotype occurred many times. This sequence joins TRBV12-3 or TRBV12-4 and TRBJ1-2, with 7 bases matching TRBD1. This CDR3 contains 14 residues. The V and J ends lost 5 bases and 8 bases, in that order; junction bases with no gene match: 11. This chain's CDR3 is CASSARQGRRGYTF. Written as DNA, the CDR3 is TGTGCCAGCAGTGCCAGACAGGGCCGTAGGGGCTACACCTTC.

This clonotype occurred many times. The CDR3 loop reads CASSPRGDGQPQHF. The CDR3 DNA is TGCGCCAGCAGCCCCCGAGGGGATGGTCAGCCCCAGCATTTT. The V and J genes are TRBV5-1 and TRBJ1-5; the D gene is possibly TRBD1 (5 bases). CDR3 length: 14 amino acids. Germline assignment: CDR1 SGHRS and CDR2 YFSETQ. The V gene lost 4 bases and the J gene lost 6 bases, with 14 bases spanning the gap.

The chain is built from TRBV5-1 and TRBJ2-1, with D unresolved. Germline V lookup: CDR1 SGHRS, CDR2 YFSETQ. This CDR3 has 12 residues. Trimming removed 3 bases at V and 8 bases at J, with 9 bases between. CDR3 sequence: CASSSTTDEQFF. CDR3 coding DNA: TGCGCCAGCAGCTCGACAACAGATGAGCAGTTCTTC.

This chain links TRBV3-1 with TRBJ2-3; D is uncertain. In germline, CDR1 is LGHDT, CDR2 YNNKEL (reference sequence). CDR3 length: 15 amino acids. V lost 4 bases and J 1 base, leaving 12 bases between the germline ends. CDR3 sequence: CASSPGTPGTDTQYF. The CDR3 coding sequence is TGTGCCAGCAGCCCGGGCACCCCGGGCACAGATACGCAGTATTTT.

This clonotype was detected a few times. The chain joins TRBV5-1 to TRBJ2-1; either TRBD1 or TRBD2 may fit D (6 bases each). Trimming removed 4 bases at V and 8 bases at J, with 28 bases between. Germline lookup yields CDR1 SGHRS and CDR2 YFSETQ. The CDR3 runs to 18 residues. The DNA of the CDR3 is TGCGCCAGCAGCCCGGCCGGGAGCGGTCTAAAAGGGGGGCATGAGCAGTTCTTC. Encoded protein: CASSPAGSGLKGGHEQFF.

This clonotype appeared a few times. V and J are TRBV29-1 and TRBJ2-3; 9 bases fit TRBD2. CDR1 is SQVTM, CDR2 ANQGSEA, per germline. This CDR3 has 15 amino acids. V was pared by 0 bases and J by 4 bases, with 5 bases of the junction left unmatched. CDR3 loop: CSVEDRREGADTQYF. CDR3 coding DNA: TGCAGCGTTGAAGATAGGCGGGAGGGCGCAGATACGCAGTATTTT.

This clonotype came up a few times. This chain connects TRBV5-1 to TRBJ1-1; 7 bases are a match to TRBD1. Germline V lookup: CDR1 SGHRS, CDR2 YFSETQ. J lost 0 bases, V lost 3 bases, and 2 bases had no gene match. The CDR3 has 14 amino acids. CDR3 nucleotides: TGCGCCAGCAGCTCCCAGGGGGTGAACACTGAAGCTTTCTTT. Translating it yields CASSSQGVNTEAFF.

The rearrangement uses TRBV20-1 and TRBJ2-3, with D hard to call. The V end was cut by 0 bases, the J end by 7 bases, with 14 bases between. The germline CDR1 and CDR2 sequences are DFQATT and SNEGSKA (reference sequence). This CDR3 is 14 amino acids long. CDR3 amino acids: CSARDLTTSNTQYF. Written as DNA, the CDR3 is TGCAGTGCTAGAGACCTTACCACCAGTAATACGCAGTATTTT.

This clonotype was detected many times. CDR3 DNA: TGTGCCATCAGTGTATCGGAGACCCAGTACTTC. It is translated as CAISVSETQYF. The V and J genes are TRBV10-3 and TRBJ2-5; no firm D call. Germline V gene lookup returns CDR1 ENHRY and CDR2 SYGVKD. This CDR3 region has 11 residues. The ends were cut back, 4 bases at V and 5 bases at J, with 5 bases in the middle.

This clonotype was counted between two and nine times. CDR3 amino acids: CSALRTGGMNEQFF. CDR3 bases: TGCAGTGCTTTACGGACAGGGGGCATGAATGAGCAGTTCTTC. The chain uses TRBV20-1 and TRBJ2-1, with 11 positions matching TRBD1. Germline CDR1 and CDR2: DFQATT and SNEGSKA (reference sequence). V was clipped by 5 bases and J by 7 bases; unmatched bases: 7. The CDR3 is 14 residues long.